The entry below describes one T cell receptor beta chain. Its antigen is still unknown. TCRdb passed the reads through MiXCR, listing each CDR3 protein once. This table has some 900,000 distinct CDR3 sequences, 32% appearing once. The source of the sample is a study of T cell repertoires in cytomegalovirus infection. About the study: Public TCR beta signature analysis indicated the presence of both CMV infection and matching HLA type.

Study outcomes and limitations: Clonotype analysis showed dominance of the ex vivo response by HLA-C-restricted CMV-specific TCR beta clonotypes. Summed frequency of shared TCR beta families picked out CMV carriers who also had the relevant HLA.

CDR3 size: 14 residues. CDR1 MNHEY and CDR2 SMNVEV come from the germline V gene (reference sequence). V was clipped by 4 bases and J by 9 bases; unmatched bases: 8. The receptor comes from a human donor in good health (CMV status not recorded). Some clones in this sample may be carry-over from other donors' samples. This sample comprised cultured CD8+ T cells from PBMCs, obtained from culture after CMV antigen stimulation. The chain is built from TRBV27 and TRBJ2-1; the match to TRBD2 covers 8 bases. The CDR3 DNA sequence: TGTGCCAGCAGTTCAACGGGGGGGCCTTTTGAGCAGTTCTTC. Its translation: CASSSTGGPFEQFF.